This T cell receptor (beta chain) stems from a study of T cells in localized non-small cell lung cancer. The ends were cut back, 6 bases at V and 2 bases at J, with 11 bases in the middle. The CDR3 spans 14 residues. Per germline, CDR1 KGHSH and CDR2 LQKENI. Method: immunoSEQ multiplex PCR; TCRdb's copy keeps in-frame clones and lacks some. The sample consists of 20,000 to 25,000 clones, around nine tenths of them appearing once. This clone came up a few times. The chain combines TRBV18 with TRBJ1-5; perhaps TRBD1 as D (6 bases). The specimen comprised peripheral blood, sampled before any cancer treatment. This receptor was obtained from an older male donor with stage I lung adenocarcinoma. The chain's CDR3 is CASSRDIGNQPQHF. The DNA for the CDR3 is TGTGCCAGCTCCCGGGACATTGGCAATCAGCCCCAGCATTTT.